The source of this TCR beta chain is a study of breast tumors, draining lymph nodes, adjacent tissues. The sample holds a few counts of this clonotype. Its antigen is as yet unknown. This may arise from a read error, as a much more abundant clone is one base away. The conserved final phenylalanine or tryptophan is absent from the CDR3, which likely points to a read error. Study-level points and caveats: Compared with lymph nodes, tumors were less diverse; compared with nontumor tissue, more. That most tumor T cells come from lymph nodes remained unproven.

The CDR3 is made up of 13 amino acids. Germline CDR1 reads SGDLS; CDR2 reads YYNGEE. Trimming pared 2 bases from V and 1 base from J, leaving 6 bases between. The lymph nodes were axillary draining lymph nodes from breast cancer patients. From the multiplex PCR reads, TCRdb called clonotypes with MiXCR, one entry per CDR3 protein. The repertoire consists of 150,000 to 200,000 distinct CDR3 sequences, with 33% occurring once and the leading ten covering 3.5% to 4.5%. The chain carries TRBV9 and TRBJ1-2; no reliable D call. Specimen: axillary lymph node tissue. The TCR sequence derives from a female donor with breast cancer. Some clones in this sample may be carry-over from other donors' samples. The chain's CDR3 is CASSVDHNYGYTS. The CDR3, as DNA: TGTGCCAGCAGCGTGGACCATAACTATGGCTACACCTCC.